The present T cell receptor (beta chain) was sequenced within a study of beta chain features in type 1 diabetes. Study observations and caveats: The cDNA sequencing approach could over-represent high-TCR-expressing cells. The VDJ junctions of type 1 diabetes patients carried fewer insertions and more deletions.

The CDR3 runs 13 residues. The V and J ends lost 9 bases and 0 bases respectively, with 11 bases between them. Germline values: CDR1 LNHDA, CDR2 SQIVND (reference sequence). The study reverse transcribed the entire isolated RNA, so it sequenced expressed TCRB transcripts. Approximately 3.5 million reads, on average, came from each naive, central memory and regulatory T cell sample. Clones were read by immunoSEQ multiplex PCR, and TCRdb kept only the in-frame ones, dropping some. Of around 500,000 clones in the sample, over 10% were seen once. Regarding this clone: Antigen: not known.

This sequence joins TRBV19 and TRBJ1-2, with a possible D match to TRBD1 (5 bases). This clonotype was sampled from a woman between 18 and 30 years old in good health. Source material: naive CD4+ T cells from blood. CDR3 amino acids: CASDSQANYGYTF. For the CDR3, the DNA is TGTGCCAGCGACAGTCAAGCTAACTATGGCTACACCTTC. The whole variable domain, remainder taken from reference TRBV19 and TRBJ1-2, is DGGITQSPKYLFRKEGQNVTLSCEQNLNHDAMYWYRQDPGQGLRLIYYSQIVNDFQKGDIAEGYSVSREKKESFPLTVTSAQKNPTAFYLCASDSQANYGYTFGSGTRLTVV.